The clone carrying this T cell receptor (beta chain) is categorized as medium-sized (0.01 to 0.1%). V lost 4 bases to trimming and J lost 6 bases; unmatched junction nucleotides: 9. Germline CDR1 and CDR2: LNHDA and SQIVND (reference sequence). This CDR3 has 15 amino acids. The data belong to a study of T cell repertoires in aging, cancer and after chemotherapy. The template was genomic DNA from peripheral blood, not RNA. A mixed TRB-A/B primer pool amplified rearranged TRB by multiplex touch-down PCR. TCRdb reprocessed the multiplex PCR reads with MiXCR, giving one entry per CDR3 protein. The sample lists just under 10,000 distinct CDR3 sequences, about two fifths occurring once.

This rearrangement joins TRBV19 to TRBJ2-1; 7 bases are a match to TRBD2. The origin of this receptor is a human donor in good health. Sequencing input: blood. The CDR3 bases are TGTGCCAGTAGTACCCCTGGCGGGAGTCCCAATGAGCAGTTCTTC. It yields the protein CASSTPGGSPNEQFF. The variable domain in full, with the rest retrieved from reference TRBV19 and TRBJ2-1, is DGGITQSPKYLFRKEGQNVTLSCEQNLNHDAMYWYRQDPGQGLRLIYYSQIVNDFQKGDIAEGYSVSREKKESFPLTVTSAQKNPTAFYLCASSTPGGSPNEQFFGPGTRLTVL.